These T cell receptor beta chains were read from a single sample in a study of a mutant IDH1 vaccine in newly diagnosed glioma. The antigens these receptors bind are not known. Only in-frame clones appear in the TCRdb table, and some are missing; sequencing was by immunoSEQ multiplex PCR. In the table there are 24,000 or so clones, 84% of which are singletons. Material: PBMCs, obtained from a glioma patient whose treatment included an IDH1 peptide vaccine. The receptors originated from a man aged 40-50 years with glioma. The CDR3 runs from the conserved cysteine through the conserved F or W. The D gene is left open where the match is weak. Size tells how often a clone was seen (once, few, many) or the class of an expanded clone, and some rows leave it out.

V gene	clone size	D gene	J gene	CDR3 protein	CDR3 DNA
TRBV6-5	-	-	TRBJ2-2	CASSYWDPRNTGELFF	TGTGCCAGCAGTTACTGGGACCCTCGAAACACCGGGGAGCTGTTTTTT
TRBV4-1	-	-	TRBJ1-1	CASSQEGQGRGKTEAFF	TGCGCCAGCAGCCAAGAGGGGCAGGGACGGGGGAAGACTGAAGCTTTCTTT
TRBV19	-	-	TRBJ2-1	CAFQGHERDYNEQFF	TGTGCCTTCCAGGGGCACGAGCGAGACTACAATGAGCAGTTCTTC
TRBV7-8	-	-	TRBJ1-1	CASSLVGQGTEAFF	TGTGCCAGCAGCTTGGTGGGGCAAGGGACTGAAGCTTTCTTT
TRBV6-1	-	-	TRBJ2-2	CASSDFHRNTGELFF	TGTGCCAGCAGTGACTTCCATAGAAACACCGGGGAGCTGTTTTTT
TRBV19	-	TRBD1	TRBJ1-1	CASWSGTGGNTEAFF	TGTGCCAGTTGGTCCGGGACAGGGGGTAACACTGAAGCTTTCTTT
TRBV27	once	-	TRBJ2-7	CASSLFGANHYEQYF	TGTGCCAGCAGTTTATTTGGGGCGAACCACTACGAGCAGTACTTC
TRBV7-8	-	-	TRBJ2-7	CASSHSGWQGPTYEQYF	TGTGCCAGCAGCCATAGCGGTTGGCAGGGGCCCACCTACGAGCAGTACTTC
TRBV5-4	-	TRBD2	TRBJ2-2	CASRTMIAGGITGELFF	TGTGCCAGCAGGACTATGATAGCGGGAGGAATCACCGGGGAGCTGTTTTTT
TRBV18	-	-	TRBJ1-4	CASSPLGWEKLFF	TGTGCCAGCTCACCCCTTGGGTGGGAAAAACTGTTTTTT
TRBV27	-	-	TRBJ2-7	CASSLLGAGSEQYF	TGTGCCAGCAGTTTACTTGGGGCGGGGAGCGAGCAGTACTTC
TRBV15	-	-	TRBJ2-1	CATSSRDWANEQFF	TGTGCCACCAGCTCGCGGGACTGGGCCAATGAGCAGTTCTTC
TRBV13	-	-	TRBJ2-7	CASSQSGTLSYEQYF	TGTGCCAGCAGTCAATCCGGGACACTTTCCTACGAGCAGTACTTC
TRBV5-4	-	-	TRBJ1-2	CASSFGQGHGYTF	TGTGCCAGCAGCTTTGGCCAAGGACATGGCTACACCTTC
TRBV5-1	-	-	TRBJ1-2	CASNLDPIRTELSYGYTF	TGCGCCAGCAACCTAGATCCAATCCGGACAGAGCTGTCCTATGGCTACACCTTC
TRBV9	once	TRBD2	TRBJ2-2	CASSVGLAGRVTGGRTGELFF	TGTGCCAGCAGCGTAGGATTGGCGGGTCGGGTGACGGGAGGGCGGACCGGGGAGCTGTTTTTT